The T cell receptor (beta chain) described here comes from a study of sequential checkpoint blockade in melanoma. Treatment reported: randomized to nivolumab then ipilimumab (arm A) or the reverse (arm B). The table came from immunoSEQ multiplex PCR; TCRdb's copy has only in-frame clones and leaves some out. The sample records about 15,000 clones, roughly 70% being singletons. The CDR3 totals 14 residues. CDR1 is SGDLS, CDR2 YYNGEE, per germline. V was shortened by 0 bases and J by 3 bases, with 9 bases between the two germline ends. The chain is built from TRBV9 and TRBJ1-1; TRBD1 is a possible D gene (5 bases). Sequenced material: CD8+ T cells sorted from blood (inferred from file names), taken from a patient given nivolumab and ipilimumab in sequence. This TCR derives from a human donor with melanoma. The CDR3 nucleotides read TGTGCCAGCAGCGTAGCTGCCAGGGACACTGAAGCTTTCTTT. The encoded protein is CASSVAARDTEAFF.